The T cell receptor (beta chain) under discussion was sequenced for a study of blood T cell repertoires in COVID-19. Germline trimming cut 5 bases from V and 1 base from J; bases unmatched to any gene: 7. CDR3 size: 15 residues. In germline, CDR1 is SEHNR, CDR2 FQNEAQ (reference sequence). The assay was immunoSEQ multiplex PCR, and TCRdb's table has in-frame clones only and misses some. The sample lists about 120,000 clones; more than 75% were seen once. The J gene is TRBJ2-5, the V gene TRBV7-9, with 7 positions matching TRBD1. Sequencing input: peripheral blood. The receptor's source is a human donor in a cohort sampled during active COVID-19. The CDR3 DNA sequence: TGTGCCAGCAGCCTCTCTGACAGGGCCCAAGAGACCCAGTACTTC. Translating gives CASSLSDRAQETQYF. Based on the CDR3 plus reference TRBV7-9 and TRBJ2-5, the full variable domain is DTGVSQNPRHKITKRGQNVTFRCDPISEHNRLYWYRQTLGQGPEFLTYFQNEAQLEKSRLLSDRFSAERPKGSFSTLEIQRTEQGDSAMYLCASSLSDRAQETQYFGPGTRLLVL.